Presented here are 18 T cell receptor delta chains from one specimen sequenced in a study of Vδ1+ human thymocytes (dated by TCRdb to 2017 to 2018). Overall results and qualifications from the work: Unlike the oligoclonal repertoires in peripheral blood, the thymic TRG and TRD repertoires appeared highly polyclonal, with Gaussian CDR3 length distributions.

The data were produced on an Illumina MiSeq. RNA extraction was carried out with the RNeasy mini kit, and reverse transcription was then done using Superscript III. To generate the CDR3 amplicons, a multiplex PCR was run using pooled V-gene forward primers together with a constant-region reverse primer that carried Illumina adaptor overhangs. TCRdb reprocessed the public reads with the caller CATT; rows with the same DNA were merged afterwards. Across this sample there are about 20,000 delta-chain clones, with about 8% seen only once. The ten largest clones add up to 0.75% to 1% of the sample. Their recognized antigens are unknown. The sample comprised Vdelta1+ gamma-delta thymocytes from the thymus. According to the study, the label for this sample's cell subset or site signals: FACS-sorted CD3+ TCRalphabeta- TCRVdelta1+ TCRVdelta2- thymocytes. These receptors all stem from a child less than two years old who had congenital heart surgery.

This clone was counted only a few times. The rearrangement links TRDV1 to TRDJ1; 9 bases agree with TRDD3. Germline values: CDR1 TSWWSYY, CDR2 QGS. Trimming cost V 3 bases and J 5 bases; bases outside gene matches: 13. This CDR3 region has 17 residues. The CDR3 DNA is TGTGCTCTTGGGGATCCTCCTCGCTGGGGGATGAGGGATAAACTCATCTTT. Its protein is CALGDPPRWGMRDKLIF.

In this sample, this clone turned up a few times. The J gene is TRDJ1, the V gene TRDV1, with D possibly matching TRDD3 (5 bases). Looked up from germline, CDR1 is TSWWSYY and CDR2 is QGS. The CDR3 is 17 amino acids. V dropped 2 bases and J dropped 7 bases, with 23 bases sitting between them. CDR3 sequence (DNA): TGTGCTCTTGGGGAAGTATTGGGGCCTCTTGCTATAAGTAAACTCATCTTT. The encoded protein is CALGEVLGPLAISKLIF.

In this sample, this clone is medium-sized. The V call is TRDV2, the J call TRDJ3; 12 positions match TRDD3. The CDR3 runs 20 residues. The V gene end was trimmed by 0 bases and the J gene end by 2 bases; junction bases not matched to a gene: 7. Germline CDR1 and CDR2: GEAIGNYY and EKD. This CDR3 is CACDTPLLGDTTWDTRQMFF. In nucleotides, the CDR3 is TGTGCCTGTGACACCCCCCTACTGGGGGATACCACCTGGGACACCCGACAGATGTTTTTC.

This clone has a handful of counts. The V and J genes are TRDV1 and TRDJ1; 8 bases align to TRDD2. The V gene end was trimmed by 2 bases and the J gene end by 7 bases; junction bases not matched to a gene: 30. The CDR3 runs to 22 residues. Looked up from germline, CDR1 is TSWWSYY and CDR2 is QGS. CDR3 in amino acids: CALGELKSLPSQYGGVIGKLIF. The CDR3 coding sequence is TGTGCTCTTGGGGAATTAAAATCCCTTCCTAGCCAATACGGGGGAGTTATAGGTAAACTCATCTTT.

There is no V gene call, and the J gene is TRDJ1; the table's D call of TRDD3 was not tested on the DNA. This CDR3 is built from 23 residues. In nucleotides, the CDR3 is TGTGCTCTTGGGGAATATACCCTTCCTACGTACTGGGAGATCCAAGGGTACACCGATAAACTCATCTTT. It yields the protein CALGEYTLPTYWEIQGYTDKLIF.

No V gene call was produced; the J gene was TRDJ1; the D segment call TRDD3 is taken from the table without a DNA check. The CDR3 is 25 residues long. The CDR3 DNA sequence: TGTGCTCTTGGGGAAGGGCTACGCCGGAACTTCCTACGTGGGGGATTGAACCCCCACGCCGATAAACTCATCTTT. Its protein is CALGEGLRRNFLRGGLNPHADKLIF.

Only a few counts were recorded for this clone. The rearrangement links TRDV2 to TRDJ3; the match to TRDD3 covers 9 bases. Germline values: CDR1 GEAIGNYY, CDR2 EKD. V lost 2 bases, J lost 0 bases, and 7 bases stayed unmatched. The CDR3 loop spans 19 amino acids. This CDR3 is CACDILLGERSWDTRQMFF. CDR3 DNA sequence: TGTGCCTGTGACATCCTACTGGGGGAACGCTCCTGGGACACCCGACAGATGTTTTTC.

This clone occurred a few times. The chain combines TRDV1 with TRDJ1, with 12 bases aligning to TRDD3. Germline assignment: CDR1 TSWWSYY and CDR2 QGS. The CDR3 extends over 22 amino acids. J was trimmed by 3 bases and V by 0 bases; bases with no gene match: 20. The CDR3 loop is CALGELPPSESTGGYRADKLIF. CDR3 DNA: TGTGCTCTTGGGGAACTTCCTCCGAGTGAGAGTACTGGGGGATACCGCGCCGATAAACTCATCTTT.

V gene TRDV2 combines with J gene TRDJ1; 8 positions match TRDD3. J was trimmed by 0 bases and V by 3 bases; bases with no gene match: 14. The CDR3 contains 18 residues. Germline values: CDR1 GEAIGNYY, CDR2 EKD. CDR3 loop: CACDGDTGGPFYTDKLIF. The CDR3 nucleotides read TGTGCCTGTGACGGGGATACTGGGGGGCCTTTCTACACCGATAAACTCATCTTT.

The chain has TRDV1 and TRDJ1, with 12 bases lining up with TRDD3. Here the J gene was assigned by germline matching of the DNA, as TCRdb has none. The CDR3 sequence is 21 residues long. Germline loops: CDR1 TSWWSYY, CDR2 QGS. V was clipped by 6 bases and J by 5 bases; unmatched bases: 25. The DNA of the CDR3 is TGTGCTCTTGGCGGTAAAGGTCTGGTCCGTACTGGGGGATACCCCACTGATAAACTCATCTTT. Translated, it gives CALGGKGLVRTGGYPTDKLIF.

J is TRDJ1 and V is TRDV1; the match to TRDD3 covers 12 bases. Trimming removed 3 bases from V and 7 bases from J; junction bases left unmatched: 15. From germline, CDR1 is TSWWSYY and CDR2 QGS. The CDR3 is 18 residues long. The chain's CDR3 is CALGDFIPTGGYRGKLIF. As DNA, the CDR3 is TGTGCTCTTGGGGACTTTATTCCTACTGGGGGATACAGGGGTAAACTCATCTTT.

The chain recombines TRDV1 with TRDJ1; no definite D call. V was clipped by 1 base and J by 0 bases, with 18 bases between them. The germline CDR1 and CDR2 sequences are TSWWSYY and QGS. This CDR3 is 18 amino acids long. In DNA form, the CDR3 reads TGTGCTCTTGGGGAACCATCTTGGTCGGAAACCAACACCGATAAACTCATCTTT. Its translation is CALGEPSWSETNTDKLIF.

This clone was recorded a few times. This chain joins TRDV1 and TRDJ1; D may be TRDD2 (7 bases). The V and J ends lost 4 bases and 0 bases respectively, with 18 bases between them. This CDR3 comprises 17 residues. Looked up from germline, CDR1 is TSWWSYY and CDR2 is QGS. DNA for the CDR3: TGTGCTCTTGGGGTCCTTCCTGGGGAAAAGTACACCGATAAACTCATCTTT. Protein sequence: CALGVLPGEKYTDKLIF.

The V gene is TRDV1, the J gene TRDJ1, with 8 nucleotides matching TRDD3. J gave up 0 bases and V 1 base, and 7 bases lay outside the gene matches. This CDR3 region has 17 residues. Germline CDR1 and CDR2: TSWWSYY and QGS. Here the CDR3 reads CALGEPELLGDTDKLIF. The CDR3 coding sequence is TGTGCTCTTGGGGAACCGGAGCTACTGGGGGACACCGATAAACTCATCTTT.

In its sample, this clone is medium-sized. The chain has TRDV2 and TRDJ1; D perhaps matches TRDD3 (6 bases). The CDR3 runs 15 residues. CDR1 GEAIGNYY and CDR2 EKD come from the germline V gene. The V and J ends lost 0 bases and 7 bases respectively, with 17 bases between them. CDR3 in DNA: TGTGCCTGTGACACCGAGGGGATGGGCGAGCGTAAACTCATCTTT. This gives the protein CACDTEGMGERKLIF.

The V gene call reads TRDV1; no J gene was called; TRDD3 reflects the table's D call only, with no check against the DNA. In germline, CDR1 is TSWWSYY, CDR2 QGS. The CDR3 is 26 residues long. The CDR3 is CALGKRVFIGDRIAIPNGGYAVGLIF. The CDR3, as DNA: TGTGCTCTTGGGAAACGCGTCTTCATAGGGGACCGCATAGCAATTCCTAACGGGGGATACGCGGTGGGGCTCATCTTT.

This clone came up a few times. The V call is TRDV1, the J call TRDJ1, with 13 positions matching TRDD3. CDR3 length equals 28 residues. CDR1 and CDR2 from the germline V gene are TSWWSYY and QGS. V lost 3 bases, J lost 2 bases, and 39 bases stayed unmatched. In DNA, the CDR3 is TGTGCTCTTGGGGATTCACCCCTACGATTCCTACAGTATGAACTGGGGGATACGAAGGGTAGATCAACCGATAAACTCATCTTT. It encodes CALGDSPLRFLQYELGDTKGRSTDKLIF.

The chain carries TRDV1 and TRDJ1, with 8 bases matching TRDD3. This CDR3 is built from 18 residues. V was clipped by 6 bases and J by 0 bases; unmatched bases: 15. CDR1 is TSWWSYY and CDR2 is QGS in the germline V gene. The CDR3 nucleotides read TGTGCTCTTGGTCCTCCACTGGGGGGTTCACTTTACACCGATAAACTCATCTTT. It yields the protein CALGPPLGGSLYTDKLIF.